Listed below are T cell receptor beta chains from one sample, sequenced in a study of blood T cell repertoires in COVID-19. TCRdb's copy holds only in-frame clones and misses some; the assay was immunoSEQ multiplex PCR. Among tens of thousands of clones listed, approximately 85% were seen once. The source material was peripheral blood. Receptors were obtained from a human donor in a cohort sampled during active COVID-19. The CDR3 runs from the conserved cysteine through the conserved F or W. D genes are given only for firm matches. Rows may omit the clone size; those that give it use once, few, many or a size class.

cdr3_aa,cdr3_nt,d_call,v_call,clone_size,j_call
CATNFPPEAFF,TGTGCCACCAACTTTCCCCCTGAAGCTTTCTTT,-,TRBV24-1,-,TRBJ1-1
CASTNLRNSTDTQYF,TGTGCCAGCACCAACCTCAGGAATAGCACAGATACGCAGTATTTT,-,TRBV21-1,-,TRBJ2-3
CASSTQQGAKEKLFF,TGTGCCAGCAGTACCCAACAGGGGGCAAAAGAAAAACTGTTTTTT,TRBD1,TRBV6-1,-,TRBJ1-4
CASSLVELGTEAFF,TGTGCCAGCAGCTTGGTGGAGTTGGGCACTGAAGCTTTCTTT,-,TRBV5-5,-,TRBJ1-1
CASSLGTSAETQYF,TGTGCCAGCAGCTTAGGGACTAGCGCAGAGACCCAGTACTTC,TRBD2,TRBV5-8,-,TRBJ2-5
CASSLTSPSYEQYF,TGTGCCAGCAGCTTGACTTCTCCCTCCTACGAGCAGTACTTC,-,TRBV7-8,-,TRBJ2-7
CASSLRSDRVFQETQYF,TGTGCCAGCAGCTTAAGATCCGACAGGGTCTTCCAAGAGACCCAGTACTTC,TRBD1,TRBV7-6,-,TRBJ2-5
CASSSKDRRNTEAFF,TGTGCCAGCAGCTCGAAGGACAGGAGGAACACTGAAGCTTTCTTT,TRBD1,TRBV5-4,-,TRBJ1-1
CASRGTSVYGYTF,TGTGCCAGCAGGGGGACATCGGTCTATGGCTACACCTTC,-,TRBV2,-,TRBJ1-2
CASSFPDRIYEQYF,TGTGCCAGCAGCTTCCCGGACAGGATCTACGAGCAGTACTTC,TRBD1,TRBV7-2,-,TRBJ2-7
CASSHGGTYTGELFF,TGCGCCAGCAGTCACGGGGGAACTTACACCGGGGAGCTGTTTTTT,-,TRBV10-1,once,TRBJ2-2
CASSLVAGGESPYEQYF,TGTGCCAGCAGCTTAGTAGCGGGAGGTGAGTCCCCCTACGAGCAGTACTTC,TRBD2,TRBV7-9,medium-sized,TRBJ2-7
CASSLRGGEKLFF,TGTGCCAGCAGCTTACGTGGGGGGGAAAAACTGTTTTTT,-,TRBV7-2,-,TRBJ1-4
CASTPNHQVSVSTEAFF,TGTGCCAGCACCCCGAATCATCAGGTATCGGTGAGCACTGAAGCTTTCTTT,-,TRBV7-6,-,TRBJ1-1
CASSRGRGRLIANEKLFF,TGCGCCAGCAGCCGCGGAAGGGGGCGCCTAATCGCTAATGAAAAACTGTTTTTT,TRBD1,TRBV4-3,-,TRBJ1-4
CASSERLAGGLGQYF,TGTGCCAGCAGCGAGAGACTAGCGGGGGGGCTAGGGCAGTACTTC,TRBD2,TRBV11-2,-,TRBJ2-7
CASSLAVQGTEAFF,TGCGCCAGCAGCTTGGCGGTACAGGGCACTGAAGCTTTCTTT,-,TRBV5-1,-,TRBJ1-1
CASSPTLSSNEQFF,TGTGCCAGCAGCCCCACTTTGTCGTCGAATGAGCAGTTCTTC,-,TRBV3-1/TRBV3-2,-,TRBJ2-1
CASSPLIRASGTYEQYF,TGTGCCAGCAGCCCCCTAATTCGGGCTAGCGGAACCTACGAGCAGTACTTC,TRBD2,TRBV14,-,TRBJ2-7
CASSDLQGSVKAFF,TGTGCCAGCAGTGACCTACAGGGCTCCGTTAAAGCTTTCTTT,-,TRBV2,-,TRBJ1-1
CASSLSSSTRETQYF,TGTGCCAGCAGCCTTTCCTCCTCGACTAGGGAGACCCAGTACTTC,-,TRBV5-4,-,TRBJ2-5
CASSQVGQATEAFF,TGCGCCAGCAGCCAGGTAGGACAGGCCACTGAAGCTTTCTTT,TRBD1,TRBV4-1,-,TRBJ1-1
CASSDSAGASTDTQYF,TGTGCCAGCAGTGACTCAGCAGGGGCTAGCACAGATACGCAGTATTTT,-,TRBV6-4,-,TRBJ2-3
CASSVGQGAPYEQYF,TGTGCCAGCAGCGTAGGACAGGGAGCCCCCTACGAGCAGTACTTC,TRBD1,TRBV9,once,TRBJ2-7
CASSLDRDNSPLHF,TGTGCCAGCAGCTTGGACAGGGACAATTCACCCCTCCACTTT,TRBD1,TRBV7-8,-,TRBJ1-6
CATSRVRDSHSYEQYF,TGTGCCACCAGCAGGGTCCGGGACAGCCACTCCTACGAGCAGTACTTC,TRBD1,TRBV15,-,TRBJ2-7
CASSPRQALAGVSYEQYF,TGTGCCAGCTCCCCCCGACAGGCGCTAGCGGGAGTATCCTACGAGCAGTACTTC,TRBD2,TRBV18,-,TRBJ2-7
CASSETRGNTIYF,TGTGCCAGCAGTGAAACCAGAGGAAACACCATATATTTT,-,TRBV2,-,TRBJ1-3
CASSQSRDRGRNEKLFF,TGCGCCAGCAGCCAGTCCCGGGACAGGGGGCGGAATGAAAAACTGTTTTTT,TRBD1,TRBV4-3,-,TRBJ1-4
CSAGTVLVQSNEQFF,TGCAGCGCTGGCACGGTACTAGTTCAGAGCAATGAGCAGTTCTTC,-,TRBV29-1,-,TRBJ2-1
CASREYYTEAFF,TGTGCCAGCAGAGAATACTACACTGAAGCTTTCTTT,-,TRBV6-6,-,TRBJ1-1
CASSTGTTRGETQYF,TGTGCCAGCAGCACCGGGACCACCAGGGGAGAGACCCAGTACTTC,-,TRBV7-9,once,TRBJ2-5
CASSRGLAGYHEQYF,TGTGCCAGCAGTCGAGGACTAGCGGGGTATCACGAGCAGTACTTC,TRBD2,TRBV27,-,TRBJ2-7
CASNSPGRNEKLFF,TGTGCCAGCAACTCCCCAGGGAGGAATGAAAAACTGTTTTTT,-,TRBV6-5,-,TRBJ1-4
CASSPGLSEQYF,TGTGCCAGCAGCCCGGGACTGAGCGAGCAGTACTTC,-,TRBV7-9,-,TRBJ2-7
CASSPDRNSGNTIYF,TGTGCCAGCTCCCCGGACAGGAACAGTGGAAACACCATATATTTT,TRBD1,TRBV18,-,TRBJ1-3
CAWSVLDRWNTEAFF,TGTGCCTGGAGTGTACTGGACAGGTGGAACACTGAAGCTTTCTTT,TRBD1,TRBV30,-,TRBJ1-1
CASSSGGWFSNQPQHF,TGTGCCAGCAGTTCGGGGGGGTGGTTTAGCAATCAGCCCCAGCATTTT,-,TRBV6-5,-,TRBJ1-5
CASRKDRDPHSPLHF,TGTGCCAGCAGAAAGGACAGGGATCCGCATTCACCCCTCCACTTT,TRBD1,TRBV7-9,-,TRBJ1-6
CASSLEPSRADTQYF,TGTGCCAGCAGTTTGGAACCCAGCAGGGCAGATACGCAGTATTTT,-,TRBV28,-,TRBJ2-3
CASSSPVREDLSYEQYF,TGTGCCAGTAGTTCCCCGGTGAGGGAAGATCTCTCCTACGAGCAGTACTTC,-,TRBV19,few,TRBJ2-7
CASSLVKRGGWNNEQFF,TGTGCCAGCAGCTTAGTCAAGCGGGGGGGCTGGAACAATGAGCAGTTCTTC,TRBD2,TRBV11-2,-,TRBJ2-1
CSASSLAGAGELFF,TGCAGTGCTAGTAGTCTAGCGGGAGCCGGGGAGCTGTTTTTT,TRBD2,TRBV20-1,-,TRBJ2-2
CASSRQEPYEQYF,TGTGCCAGCAGTCGACAGGAGCCCTACGAGCAGTACTTC,-,TRBV2,once,TRBJ2-7
CASSIVGYGMVSRSSYNEQFF,TGTGCCAGTAGTATAGTGGGGTACGGGATGGTATCCAGGAGCTCCTACAATGAGCAGTTCTTC,-,TRBV19,-,TRBJ2-1
CASSIGPGGSYEQYF,TGTGCCAGTAGTATAGGTCCCGGCGGTTCCTACGAGCAGTACTTC,-,TRBV19,few,TRBJ2-7
CARSHGQGFQPQHF,TGTGCCAGAAGCCACGGACAGGGTTTTCAGCCCCAGCATTTT,TRBD1,TRBV5-3,-,TRBJ1-5
CASSLFVGLAGDTQYF,TGTGCCAGCAGCTTATTTGTAGGTCTAGCGGGAGATACGCAGTATTTT,TRBD2,TRBV7-2,-,TRBJ2-3
CASSPQDRARVLTF,TGTGCCAGCTCACCACAGGACAGGGCCCGGGTCCTGACTTTC,TRBD1,TRBV18,-,TRBJ2-6
CASSPYLGLRTEAFF,TGTGCCAGCAGTCCATACCTGGGACTACGCACTGAAGCTTTCTTT,-,TRBV27,few,TRBJ1-1
CASSTNRGLGNQPQHF,TGTGCCAGTAGCACGAATAGGGGCCTCGGCAATCAGCCCCAGCATTTT,-,TRBV19,-,TRBJ1-5
CASSKVGLAEDQETQYF,TGTGCCAGCAGCAAAGTGGGACTAGCGGAGGACCAAGAGACCCAGTACTTC,-,TRBV21-1,-,TRBJ2-5